This T cell receptor (beta chain) comes out of a study of CD8 T cells in Susac syndrome. The RNA, about 0.45 to 1 ug, was put through reverse transcription using random hexamers. Amplification of TCR beta CDR3 across 54 Vbeta and 13 Jbeta was performed with immunoSEQ multiplex PCR. TCRdb re-analysed the immunoSEQ multiplex PCR reads in MiXCR, keeping a single row per CDR3 protein. The sample consists of some 130,000 distinct CDR3 sequences, about 93% of them appearing once. This CDR3 has 15 amino acids. Germline V gene sequence: CDR1 MGHRA, CDR2 YSYEKL. Trimming removed 1 base from V and 3 bases from J, with 10 bases in between. The study used treatment-naive patients who had stable or active relapsing-remitting disease as multiple sclerosis controls.

This sequence joins TRBV4-1 and TRBJ1-5, with no clear D. The sequenced sample consisted of CD8+ T cells from PBMCs. The receptor comes from a human donor with multiple sclerosis. CDR3 nucleotides: TGCGCCAGCAGCCAAGTTACGGCAGACAATCAGCCCCAGCATTTT. This translates into CASSQVTADNQPQHF.